Listed here is a single TCR beta chain. Its antigen is not identified. The sample belongs to a study of T cell responses to AZD1222 COVID-19 vaccine. Some clones are missing from TCRdb's copy, which holds only in-frame ones; the method was immunoSEQ multiplex PCR. The sample carries around 79,000 clones, approximately 90% recorded once. Trimming stripped 2 bases from V and 0 bases from J, with 11 bases between. Germline CDR1 SNHLY, CDR2 FYNNEI. CDR3 size: 16 residues. Study-wide points: Repertoires were collected only later (after the peak T cell response had occurred).

The chain carries TRBV2 and TRBJ1-3; D remains unclear. The sequencing used peripheral blood, collected on day 0 of AZD1222 vaccination. This sequence was found in an adult in good health. CDR3 residues: CASSERGTSSGNTIYF. The CDR3 nucleotides read TGTGCCAGCAGTGAACGGGGAACGAGCTCTGGAAACACCATATATTTT. The full variable domain, rest sourced from reference TRBV2 and TRBJ1-3, is EPEVTQTPSHQVTQMGQEVILRCVPISNHLYFYWYRQILGQKVEFLVSFYNNEISEKSEIFDDQFSVERPDGSNFTLKIRSTKLEDSAMYFCASSERGTSSGNTIYFGEGSWLTVV.